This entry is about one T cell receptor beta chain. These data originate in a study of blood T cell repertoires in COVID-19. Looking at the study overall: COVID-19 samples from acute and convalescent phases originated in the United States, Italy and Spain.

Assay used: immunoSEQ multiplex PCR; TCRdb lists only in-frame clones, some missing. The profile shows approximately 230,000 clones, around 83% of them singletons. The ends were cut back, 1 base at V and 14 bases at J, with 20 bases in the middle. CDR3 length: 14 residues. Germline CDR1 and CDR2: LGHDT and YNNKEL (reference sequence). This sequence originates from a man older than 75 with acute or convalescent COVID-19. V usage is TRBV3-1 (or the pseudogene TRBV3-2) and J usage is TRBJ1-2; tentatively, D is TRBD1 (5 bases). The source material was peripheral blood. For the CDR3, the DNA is TGTGCCAGCAGCCAAGGGCCGGGGGTCAAAAAGTTAACCTTC. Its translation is CASSQGPGVKKLTF.